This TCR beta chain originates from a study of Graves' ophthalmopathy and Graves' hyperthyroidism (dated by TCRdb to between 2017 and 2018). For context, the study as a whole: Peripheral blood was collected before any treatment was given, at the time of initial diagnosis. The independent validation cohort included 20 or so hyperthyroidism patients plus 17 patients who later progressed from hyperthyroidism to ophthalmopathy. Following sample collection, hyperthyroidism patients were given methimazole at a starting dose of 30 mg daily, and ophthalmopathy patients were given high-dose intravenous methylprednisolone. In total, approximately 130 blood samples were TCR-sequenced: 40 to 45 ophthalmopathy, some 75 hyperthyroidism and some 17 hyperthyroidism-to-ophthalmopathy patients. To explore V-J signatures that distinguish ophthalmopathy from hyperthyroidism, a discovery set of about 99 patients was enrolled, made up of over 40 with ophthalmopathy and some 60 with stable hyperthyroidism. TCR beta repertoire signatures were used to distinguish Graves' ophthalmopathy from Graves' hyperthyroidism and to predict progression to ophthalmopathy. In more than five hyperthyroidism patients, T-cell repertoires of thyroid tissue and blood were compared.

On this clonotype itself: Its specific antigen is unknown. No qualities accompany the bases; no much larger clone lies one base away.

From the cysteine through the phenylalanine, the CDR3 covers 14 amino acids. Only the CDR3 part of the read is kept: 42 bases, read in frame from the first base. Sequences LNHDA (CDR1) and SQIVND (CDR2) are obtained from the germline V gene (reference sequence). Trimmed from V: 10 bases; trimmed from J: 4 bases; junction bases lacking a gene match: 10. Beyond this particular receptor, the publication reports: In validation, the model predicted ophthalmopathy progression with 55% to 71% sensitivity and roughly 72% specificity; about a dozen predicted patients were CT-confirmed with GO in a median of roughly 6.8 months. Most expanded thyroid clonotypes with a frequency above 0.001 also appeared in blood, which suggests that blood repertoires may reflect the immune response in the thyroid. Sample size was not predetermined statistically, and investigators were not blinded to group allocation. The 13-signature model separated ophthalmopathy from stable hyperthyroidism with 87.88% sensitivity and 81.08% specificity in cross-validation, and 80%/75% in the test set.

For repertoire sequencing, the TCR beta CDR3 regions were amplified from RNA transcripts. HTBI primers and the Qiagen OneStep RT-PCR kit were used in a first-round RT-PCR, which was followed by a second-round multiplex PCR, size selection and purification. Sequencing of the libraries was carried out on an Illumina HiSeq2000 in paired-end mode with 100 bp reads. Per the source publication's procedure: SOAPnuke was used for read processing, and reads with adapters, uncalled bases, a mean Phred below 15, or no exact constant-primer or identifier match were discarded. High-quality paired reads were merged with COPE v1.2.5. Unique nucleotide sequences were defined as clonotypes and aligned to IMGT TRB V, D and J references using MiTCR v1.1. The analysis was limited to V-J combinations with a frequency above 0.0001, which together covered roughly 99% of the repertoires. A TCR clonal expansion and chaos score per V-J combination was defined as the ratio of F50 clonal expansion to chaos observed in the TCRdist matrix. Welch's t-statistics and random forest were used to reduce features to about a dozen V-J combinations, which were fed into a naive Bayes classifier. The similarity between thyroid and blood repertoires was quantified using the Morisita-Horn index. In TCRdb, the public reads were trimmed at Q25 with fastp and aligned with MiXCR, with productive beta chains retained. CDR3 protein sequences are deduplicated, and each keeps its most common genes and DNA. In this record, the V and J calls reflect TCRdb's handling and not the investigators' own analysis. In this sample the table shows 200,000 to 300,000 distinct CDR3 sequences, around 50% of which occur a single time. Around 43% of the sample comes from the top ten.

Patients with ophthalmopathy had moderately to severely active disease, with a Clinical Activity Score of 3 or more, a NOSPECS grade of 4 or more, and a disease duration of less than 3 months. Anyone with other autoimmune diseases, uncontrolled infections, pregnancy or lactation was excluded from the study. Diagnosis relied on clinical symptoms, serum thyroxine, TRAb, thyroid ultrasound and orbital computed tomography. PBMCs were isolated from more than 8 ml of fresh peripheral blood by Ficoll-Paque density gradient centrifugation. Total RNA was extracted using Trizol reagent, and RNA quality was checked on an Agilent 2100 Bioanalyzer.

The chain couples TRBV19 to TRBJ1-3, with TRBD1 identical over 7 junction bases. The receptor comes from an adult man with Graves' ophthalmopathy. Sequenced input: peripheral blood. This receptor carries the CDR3 CATYNRGEGNTIYF. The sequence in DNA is TGTGCCACCTACAACAGGGGCGAGGGAAACACCATATATTTT.